This T cell receptor beta chain originates from a study of T cell clonotyping in hematopoietic cell transplantation. Germline V gene lookup returns CDR1 LNHDA and CDR2 SQIVND (reference sequence). The CDR3 extends over 16 amino acids. Trimming took off 3 bases at V and 3 bases at J, with 15 bases between the two ends. Profiled with immunoSEQ multiplex PCR; TCRdb holds only in-frame clones, not every one. The sample carries 15,000 to 25,000 clones, 65% to 85% recorded once. This chain uses TRBV19 with TRBJ1-5, with D possibly TRBD1 on 6 matching bases. The receptor was derived from a man aged 55 to 70 in good health. Some clones in this sample may be carry-over from other donors' samples. The sample comprised peripheral blood mononuclear cells. In DNA, the CDR3 is TGTGCCAGTAGTATTCCCCCCGGACAGAACAATCAGCCCCAGCATTTT. It yields the protein CASSIPPGQNNQPQHF.